These T cell receptor beta chains were read from a single sample in a study of Ad26.COV2.S vaccination and SARS-CoV-2 variants. Here immunoSEQ multiplex PCR was the method, and the copy in TCRdb shows in-frame clones only, minus some. The sample shows fewer than 400,000 clones, over 80% of them seen only once. The sample here was peripheral blood, taken in a trial of Ad26.COV2.S vaccine versus placebo. The receptors were gathered from a person aged 18-60 years who received the Ad26.COV2.S COVID-19 vaccine or a placebo. Each CDR3 is given with its conserved first and last residue. D genes are given only for firm matches. Size is omitted from some rows. Given values are once, few, many or a class for expanded clones.

d_gene,j_gene,v_gene,abundance,CDR3aa,CDR3nt
TRBD1,TRBJ1-6,TRBV11-2,-,CASSSGTAYNSPLHF,TGTGCCAGCAGCTCCGGGACAGCCTATAATTCACCCCTCCACTTT
-,TRBJ2-7,TRBV28,-,CASSLGVPSSYEQYF,TGTGCCAGCAGTTTAGGGGTTCCGAGCTCCTACGAGCAGTACTTC
TRBD1,TRBJ1-1,TRBV18,once,CASTVTQGTEAFF,TGTGCCAGTACGGTTACACAGGGGACTGAAGCTTTCTTT
TRBD2,TRBJ2-7,TRBV5-1,-,CASSTATSGGGEQYF,TGCGCCAGCAGCACCGCAACTAGCGGGGGCGGCGAGCAGTACTTC
-,TRBJ1-6,TRBV7-2,-,CASSPSSRASAPLHF,TGTGCCAGCAGCCCCTCAAGCCGGGCATCGGCACCCCTCCACTTT
-,TRBJ1-2,TRBV4-1,-,CASSPRLGYGYTF,TGCGCCAGCAGCCCCCGTCTGGGCTATGGCTACACCTTC
TRBD1,TRBJ1-1,TRBV5-1,-,CASSLTGTGNTEAFF,TGCGCCAGCAGCCTGACCGGGACAGGGAACACTGAAGCTTTCTTT
-,TRBJ1-1,TRBV7-2,-,CASSLGILDTEAFF,TGTGCCAGCAGCTTAGGGATATTGGACACTGAAGCTTTCTTT
-,TRBJ2-7,TRBV27,-,CASSPTTAAYEQYF,TGTGCCAGCAGTCCCACGACGGCGGCCTACGAGCAGTACTTC
TRBD1,TRBJ1-1,TRBV27,few,CASSLGDRVNTEAFF,TGTGCCAGCAGTTTAGGGGACAGGGTGAACACTGAAGCTTTCTTT
TRBD1,TRBJ1-5,TRBV7-2,-,CASSSGGVNQPQHF,TGTGCCAGCAGTTCAGGGGGGGTGAATCAGCCCCAGCATTTT
-,TRBJ2-6,TRBV7-2,-,CASSSNRFPSGANVLTF,TGTGCCAGCAGCTCCAATAGGTTTCCGTCTGGGGCCAACGTCCTGACTTTC
TRBD1,TRBJ2-2,TRBV5-4,-,CASSPLQGVSTGELFF,TGTGCCAGCAGCCCGCTACAGGGGGTGAGCACCGGGGAGCTGTTTTTT
-,TRBJ1-5,TRBV10-3,-,CAISDPGWSNQPQHF,TGTGCCATCAGTGATCCGGGCTGGAGCAATCAGCCCCAGCATTTT
-,TRBJ1-1,TRBV28,many,CASSHPGLENTEAFF,TGTGCCAGCAGCCATCCGGGACTGGAGAACACTGAAGCTTTCTTT
TRBD2,TRBJ2-1,TRBV7-9,-,CASSLGGGSYNEQFF,TGTGCCAGCAGCTTAGGGGGGGGCTCCTACAATGAGCAGTTCTTC
TRBD1,TRBJ2-2,TRBV9,-,CASSTHRGAGELFF,TGTGCCAGCAGCACCCACAGGGGGGCCGGGGAGCTGTTTTTT